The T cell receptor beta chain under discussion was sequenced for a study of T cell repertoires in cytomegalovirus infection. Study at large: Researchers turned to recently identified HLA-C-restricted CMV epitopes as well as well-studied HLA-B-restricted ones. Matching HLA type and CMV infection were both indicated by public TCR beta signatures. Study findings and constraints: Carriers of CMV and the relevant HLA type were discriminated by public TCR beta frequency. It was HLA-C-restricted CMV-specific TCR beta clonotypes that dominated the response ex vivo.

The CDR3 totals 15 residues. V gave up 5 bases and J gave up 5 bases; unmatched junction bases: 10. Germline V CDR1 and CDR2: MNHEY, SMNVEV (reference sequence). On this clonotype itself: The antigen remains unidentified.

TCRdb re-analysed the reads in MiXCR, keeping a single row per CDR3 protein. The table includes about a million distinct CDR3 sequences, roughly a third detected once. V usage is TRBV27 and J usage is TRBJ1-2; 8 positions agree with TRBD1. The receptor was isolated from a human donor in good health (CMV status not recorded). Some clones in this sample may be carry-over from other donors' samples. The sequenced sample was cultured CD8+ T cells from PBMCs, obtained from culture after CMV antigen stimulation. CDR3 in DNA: TGTGCCAGCAGTGGACTGGACAGGGATGGTTATGGCTACACCTTC. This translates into CASSGLDRDGYGYTF.